The 20 T cell receptor beta chains given below trace back to one sample, sequenced in a study of T cell repertoires in cytomegalovirus infection. MiXCR, run by TCRdb on the reads, gives a single entry per CDR3 protein. The sample holds under 250,000 distinct CDR3 sequences, more than 9% seen once. The sequencing sample was made of PBMCs. Receptors originate from a human donor in good health (CMV status not recorded). Some clones in this sample may be carry-over from other donors' samples.

This clonotype was detected ten times or more. The CDR3 bases are TGTGCCAGCAGCCTCGATGGTGGACAGGGAGGCTATGGCTACACCTTC. This gives the protein CASSLDGGQGGYGYTF. This chain uses TRBV7-2 with TRBJ1-2; TRBD1 aligns across 8 bases. Germline V gene data show CDR1 as SGHTA and CDR2 as FQGNSA. V gave up 5 bases and J gave up 4 bases; unmatched junction bases: 12. The CDR3 is made up of 16 amino acids.

V is TRBV19 and J is TRBJ1-6; TRBD1 might be the D (6 bases). V was cut by 5 bases and J by 8 bases, with 13 bases left in between. Looked up from germline, CDR1 is LNHDA and CDR2 is SQIVND (reference sequence). The CDR3 spans 14 residues. The CDR3, as DNA: TGTGCCAGTAGTCTTGGGGGCTTTGATTCACCCCTCCACTTT. Translated: CASSLGGFDSPLHF.

This clonotype came up many times. The rearrangement links TRBV6-2 or TRBV6-3 to TRBJ2-2; a possible D gene is TRBD2 (5 bases). The CDR3 spans 14 residues. Trimming removed 5 bases at V and 4 bases at J, with 11 bases between. Germline-derived CDR1 and CDR2 are MNHEY and SVGEGT. The CDR3 loop reads CASSIAGGTGELFF. In DNA form, the CDR3 reads TGTGCCAGCAGTATTGCTGGAGGCACCGGGGAGCTGTTTTTT.

The chain joins TRBV29-1 to TRBJ1-2, with D hard to call. Trimming cost V 7 bases and J 6 bases, with 18 bases left between them. CDR1 SQVTM and CDR2 ANQGSEA come from the germline V gene. The CDR3 runs 13 residues. The CDR3 DNA sequence: TGCAGCGCCTACCGGGATCGGACCCATGGCTACACCTTC. Translating it yields CSAYRDRTHGYTF.

This clonotype occurred many times. The chain employs TRBV28 and TRBJ2-4; no clear D gene. This CDR3 has 15 residues. Germline CDR1 MDHEN, CDR2 SYDVKM. The V end lost 5 bases, the J end lost 1 base, and 12 bases lay between the germline ends. CDR3 coding DNA: TGTGCCAGCAGTCCTCTGGAACGTGCCAAAAACATTCAGTACTTC. The encoded protein is CASSPLERAKNIQYF. Full variable domain (outside the CDR3, taken from reference TRBV28 and TRBJ2-4): DVKVTQSSRYLVKRTGEKVFLECVQDMDHENMFWYRQDPGLGLRLIYFSYDVKMKEKGDIPEGYSVSREKKERFSLILESASTNQTSMYLCASSPLERAKNIQYFGAGTRLSVL.

This clonotype was seen at least ten times. The chain combines TRBV7-2 with TRBJ1-3; no reliable D call. The CDR3 spans 14 residues. V was cut by 1 base and J by 0 bases, with 4 bases left in between. Germline values: CDR1 SGHTA, CDR2 FQGNSA. Written as DNA, the CDR3 is TGTGCCAGCAGCTTAGAGGGCTCTGGAAACACCATATATTTT. Amino acids: CASSLEGSGNTIYF.

The chain joins TRBV6-1 to TRBJ1-5, with TRBD1 identical over 10 bases. The V gene end was trimmed by 2 bases and the J gene end by 7 bases; junction bases not matched to a gene: 8. Germline V CDR1 and CDR2: MNHNS, SASEGT. The CDR3 is 16 residues long. CDR3 coding DNA: TGTGCCAGCAGTGAAATGTGGGGACAGGGGCGCCAGCCCCAGCATTTT. It codes for CASSEMWGQGRQPQHF.

The V call is TRBV6-2 or TRBV6-3, the J call TRBJ2-1; D unclear. Trimming pared 3 bases from V and 9 bases from J, leaving 12 bases between. The CDR3 runs 13 residues. Per the germline V gene, CDR1 is MNHEY and CDR2 is SVGEGT. CDR3 in DNA: TGTGCCAGCAGTTATAGACCCCAGGTTGAGCAGTTCTTC. Amino acids: CASSYRPQVEQFF.

V usage is TRBV28 and J usage is TRBJ2-3; 11 nucleotides line up with TRBD2. This CDR3 contains 17 residues. With 3 bases clipped from V and 9 bases from J, the junction kept 14 bases outside the gene matches. CDR1 MDHEN and CDR2 SYDVKM come from the germline V gene. The CDR3 nucleotides are TGTGCCAGCAGTTTCGAGGTAGCGGGAGGGAGGACACACACGCAGTATTTT. This gives the protein CASSFEVAGGRTHTQYF. Based on the CDR3 plus reference TRBV28 and TRBJ2-3, the full variable domain is DVKVTQSSRYLVKRTGEKVFLECVQDMDHENMFWYRQDPGLGLRLIYFSYDVKMKEKGDIPEGYSVSREKKERFSLILESASTNQTSMYLCASSFEVAGGRTHTQYFGPGTRLTVL.

This clonotype was picked up many times. The J gene is TRBJ1-4, the V gene TRBV5-1; TRBD1 aligns across 8 bases. Trimming cost V 3 bases and J 3 bases; bases outside gene matches: 4. The length of the CDR3 is 15 residues. Germline V lookup: CDR1 SGHRS, CDR2 YFSETQ. The CDR3: CASSSTGGPNEKLFF. The CDR3 nucleotides read TGCGCCAGCAGCTCTACAGGGGGACCTAATGAAAAACTGTTTTTT.

The chain has TRBV28 and TRBJ1-4, with D maybe TRBD1 (6 bases). V dropped 6 bases and J dropped 7 bases, with 15 bases sitting between them. Germline V gives CDR1 MDHEN, CDR2 SYDVKM. This CDR3 region has 14 residues. The CDR3, as DNA: TGTGCCAGCAGGCCGGGGGGCGGGGGTGAAAAACTGTTTTTT. Amino acid sequence: CASRPGGGGEKLFF.

The chain couples TRBV5-4 to TRBJ2-3; TRBD1 agrees at 7 bases. With V trimmed by 1 base and J by 5 bases, 7 bases remained unmatched. The CDR3 extends over 15 amino acids. From germline, CDR1 is SGHNT and CDR2 YYREEE (reference sequence). DNA of the CDR3: TGTGCCAGCAGCTTGATCAGGGGGTCGGGAGATACGCAGTATTTT. Its protein is CASSLIRGSGDTQYF.

This clonotype was recorded many times. As DNA, the CDR3 is TGTGCCAGCAGTACGGGGACCGCGACCCTCGGGCAGTACTTC. Translating it yields CASSTGTATLGQYF. The chain links TRBV6-2 or TRBV6-3 to TRBJ2-7; D tentatively reads TRBD1 or TRBD2 (5 bases each). The ends were cut back, 5 bases at V and 9 bases at J, with 20 bases in the middle. The CDR3 is 14 amino acids. Germline lookup yields CDR1 MNHEY and CDR2 SVGEGT.

The chain recombines TRBV14 with TRBJ2-3; D is tentatively TRBD1 or TRBD2 (6 bases each). From germline, CDR1 is SGHDN and CDR2 FVKESK. Trimming removed 2 bases from V and 7 bases from J, with 16 bases in between. There are 15 residues in the CDR3. This CDR3 reads CASSQLGGPFNTQYF. The DNA of the CDR3 is TGTGCCAGCAGCCAACTGGGGGGCCCATTTAATACGCAGTATTTT.

The chain combines TRBV6-5 with TRBJ1-6, with a tentative D call TRBD1 (5 bases). The CDR3 runs to 13 residues. Germline CDR1 reads MNHEY; CDR2 reads SVGAGI. V was clipped by 5 bases and J by 8 bases, with 10 bases between them. CDR3 amino acids: CASSQFRDSPLHF. In DNA, the CDR3 is TGTGCCAGCAGTCAATTCAGGGATTCACCCCTCCACTTT.

The sample holds a few counts of this clonotype. The genes are TRBV27 and TRBJ1-1; D perhaps matches TRBD1 (5 bases). The length of the CDR3 is 14 residues. Germline CDR1 and CDR2: MNHEY and SMNVEV (reference sequence). Trimming took off 7 bases at V and 4 bases at J, with 16 bases between the two ends. As DNA, the CDR3 is TGTGCCAGCACTTTGACATCGGGGCGCACTGAAGCTTTCTTT. The encoded protein is CASTLTSGRTEAFF.

This clonotype was observed many times. The chain employs TRBV5-6 and TRBJ2-5, with TRBD1 matching over 8 bases. The V gene's germline CDR1 is SGHDT and CDR2 YYEEEE. The CDR3 consists of 14 residues. J lost 2 bases, V lost 2 bases, and 2 bases had no gene match. DNA of the CDR3: TGTGCCAGCAGCTTCGGACAGGGACAAGAGACCCAGTACTTC. Translating it yields CASSFGQGQETQYF.

This clonotype showed up many times. The chain links TRBV12-3 or TRBV12-4 to TRBJ1-2, with D unclear. The CDR3 contains 14 residues. The V end lost 5 bases, the J end lost 5 bases, and 15 bases lay between the germline ends. The CDR3 region has the DNA TGTGCCAGCAGTCCGGGAGGTCGGGGATATGGCTACACCTTC. Amino acids: CASSPGGRGYGYTF.

This clonotype was recorded many times. The gene calls are TRBV29-1 and TRBJ2-7; TRBD2 matches at 8 bases. CDR3 length: 15 amino acids. The V segment lost 0 bases and the J segment 6 bases; nucleotides outside the gene matches: 10. Germline lookup yields CDR1 SQVTM and CDR2 ANQGSEA. CDR3 DNA: TGCAGCGTTGAAGAGGCAGCGGGAGTATCGGGCGAGCAGTACTTC. It is translated as CSVEEAAGVSGEQYF.

This clonotype showed up many times. The chain uses TRBV28 and TRBJ2-1, with D maybe TRBD1 (6 bases). CDR3 length: 15 amino acids. Trimming took off 8 bases at V and 4 bases at J, with 18 bases between the two ends. Germline CDR1 reads MDHEN; CDR2 reads SYDVKM. The CDR3 DNA reads as TGTGCCAGCCCCGGACAGCGCCCCCGTTACAATGAGCAGTTCTTC. Encoded protein: CASPGQRPRYNEQFF. The variable domain in full, with the rest retrieved from reference TRBV28 and TRBJ2-1, is DVKVTQSSRYLVKRTGEKVFLECVQDMDHENMFWYRQDPGLGLRLIYFSYDVKMKEKGDIPEGYSVSREKKERFSLILESASTNQTSMYLCASPGQRPRYNEQFFGPGTRLTVL.